Each of the 20 T cell receptor beta chains below was sequenced from the same sample in a study of T cell changes during pregnancy in multiple sclerosis. The protocol was immunoSEQ multiplex PCR, while the TCRdb copy is restricted to in-frame clones and leaves out a portion. The sample lists 70,000 to 95,000 clones, approximately 91% seen once, with under 2.5% in the top ten. Source: peripheral blood, taken before pregnancy. The receptors derive from a female donor with multiple sclerosis, enrolled in a pregnancy study.

The chain recombines TRBV27 with TRBJ1-2; possible D gene TRBD1, 6 bases. The CDR3 extends over 13 amino acids. V was cut by 3 bases and J by 7 bases, with 12 bases left in between. The germline CDR1 and CDR2 sequences are MNHEY and SMNVEV (reference sequence). CDR3 loop: CASSFQGMGGYTF. CDR3 nucleotides: TGTGCCAGCAGTTTCCAGGGGATGGGTGGCTACACCTTC.

This clone was seen only once. The rearrangement uses TRBV9 and TRBJ2-1; 10 bases are a match to TRBD1. Trimming cost V 4 bases and J 1 base; bases outside gene matches: 14. Per germline, CDR1 SGDLS and CDR2 YYNGEE. CDR3 size: 19 residues. Here the CDR3 DNA reads TGTGCCAGCAGCCCCACGGGACAGGGGCGTCGCGTTTCCTACAATGAGCAGTTCTTC. Its protein product is CASSPTGQGRRVSYNEQFF. The whole variable domain, remainder taken from reference TRBV9 and TRBJ2-1, is DSGVTQTPKHLITATGQRVTLRCSPRSGDLSVYWYQQSLDQGLQFLIQYYNGEERAKGNILERFSAQQFPDLHSELNLSSLELGDSALYFCASSPTGQGRRVSYNEQFFGPGTRLTVL.

V gene TRBV9 combines with J gene TRBJ2-1; 9 bases fit TRBD1. The CDR3 length is 17 residues. The germline V gene has CDR1 SGDLS and CDR2 YYNGEE. The V gene end was trimmed by 4 bases and the J gene end by 8 bases; junction bases not matched to a gene: 16. Written as DNA, the CDR3 is TGTGCCAGCAGCCTGGACAGGGGCGGGAGAGGGGGCGATGAGCAGTTCTTC. Protein: CASSLDRGGRGGDEQFF.

V is TRBV10-1 and J is TRBJ2-7; TRBD1 matches at 9 bases. Germline lookup yields CDR1 WNHNN and CDR2 SYGVQD (reference sequence). The CDR3 contains 14 residues. V dropped 5 bases and J dropped 4; count of bases not matched to a gene: 6. The CDR3 nucleotides read TGCGCCAGCAGTAGGACAGGGGAGGGGTACGAGCAGTACTTC. As protein: CASSRTGEGYEQYF.

This chain joins TRBV9 and TRBJ1-3; D is possibly TRBD1 (6 bases). The V end was cut by 3 bases, the J end by 0 bases, with 16 bases between. The germline V gene encodes CDR1 SGDLS and CDR2 YYNGEE. The CDR3 loop spans 17 amino acids. The CDR3 DNA sequence: TGTGCCAGCAGCGCACGGGAACAGGGACGCTCTGGAAACACCATATATTTT. It specifies CASSAREQGRSGNTIYF.

This chain's CDR3 is CASSESGVTGGKWPQHF. The CDR3 DNA reads as TGTGCCAGCAGTGAAAGCGGGGTAACAGGGGGGAAATGGCCCCAGCATTTT. The chain employs TRBV2 and TRBJ1-5; 8 bases line up with TRBD1. The V and J ends lost 2 bases and 9 bases, in that order; junction bases with no gene match: 15. CDR3 size: 17 residues. Germline lookup yields CDR1 SNHLY and CDR2 FYNNEI.

The gene calls are TRBV2 and TRBJ2-1; 11 positions agree with TRBD2. Trimming at V came to 8 bases and at J to 3 bases, leaving 3 bases not matched to a gene. CDR3 length: 14 residues. The V gene's germline CDR1 is SNHLY and CDR2 FYNNEI. The CDR3 DNA reads as TGTGCCAGCCTCACTAGCGGGGGCTACAATGAGCAGTTCTTC. This gives the protein CASLTSGGYNEQFF.

V gene TRBV19 combines with J gene TRBJ1-4; D remains unclear. From germline, CDR1 is LNHDA and CDR2 SQIVND (reference sequence). Trimming removed 1 base from V and 3 bases from J, with 12 bases in between. The CDR3 sequence is 16 residues long. CDR3 in DNA: TGTGCCAGTAGTATAGGACTATTCGGGGCTAATGAAAAACTGTTTTTT. Protein sequence: CASSIGLFGANEKLFF.

This chain links TRBV4-2 with TRBJ1-1; D is ambiguous. CDR3 length equals 15 residues. The V gene lost 4 bases and the J gene lost 0 bases, with 12 bases spanning the gap. Germline V gene data show CDR1 as LGHNA and CDR2 as YNFKEQ. The DNA of the CDR3 is TGTGCCAGCAGCCCTACCCGCCCCGTGAACACTGAAGCTTTCTTT. This translates into CASSPTRPVNTEAFF.

The chain employs TRBV25-1 and TRBJ1-2, with TRBD1 matching over 8 bases. This CDR3 has 15 residues. Germline CDR1 and CDR2: MGHDK and SYGVNS. V gave up 5 bases and J gave up 11 bases; unmatched junction bases: 16. In nucleotides, the CDR3 is TGTGCCAGCAGTTGGGGGGACAGGCCGTACCGGGCATACACCTTC. Its translation is CASSWGDRPYRAYTF.

The chain recombines TRBV4-1 with TRBJ1-2; 11 bases map to TRBD1. The junction had 4 bases not matched to a gene; V was cut back by 4 bases and J by 3 bases. The CDR3 length is 15 residues. The germline V gene has CDR1 MGHRA and CDR2 YSYEKL. As DNA, the CDR3 is TGCGCCAGCAGCCGCTGGACAGGGGGCGACTATGGCTACACCTTC. This sequence encodes CASSRWTGGDYGYTF.

The rearrangement uses TRBV6-6 and TRBJ1-1, with D unclear. Trimming shortened V by 6 bases and J by 2 bases, and 10 bases separated the two germline ends. The V gene's germline CDR1 is MNHNY and CDR2 SVGAGI (reference sequence). CDR3 size: 13 residues. The CDR3, as DNA: TGTGCCAGCAGATTCGAGGGCAACACTGAAGCTTTCTTT. It is translated as CASRFEGNTEAFF.

CDR3 amino acids: CASSPGRDRGGYTF. In DNA, the CDR3 is TGTGCCAGCAGCCCTGGCCGGGACAGGGGTGGCTACACCTTC. The chain is built from TRBV7-2 and TRBJ1-2, with 10 bases fitting TRBD1. The length of the CDR3 is 14 residues. Losses at the gene ends were 5 bases for V and 7 bases for J; bases not matched to a gene: 7. The germline V gene has CDR1 SGHTA and CDR2 FQGNSA.

The chain recombines TRBV5-4 with TRBJ1-1, with D possibly matching TRBD1 (6 bases). The CDR3 sequence is 13 residues long. Germline loops: CDR1 SGHNT, CDR2 YYREEE (reference sequence). V gave up 6 bases and J gave up 5 bases, with 14 bases separating them. CDR3 amino acids: CASIRRGGTEAFF. In nucleotides, the CDR3 is TGTGCCAGCATCAGAAGGGGGGGAACTGAAGCTTTCTTT. The full variable domain, completed using reference TRBV5-4 and TRBJ1-1, is ETGVTQSPTHLIKTRGQQVTLRCSSQSGHNTVSWYQQALGQGPQFIFQYYREEENGRGNFPPRFSGLQFPNYSSELNVNALELDDSALYLCASIRRGGTEAFFGQGTRLTVV.

The rearrangement joins TRBV6-1 to TRBJ2-3, with a possible D match to TRBD1 (6 bases). Trimming removed 8 bases from V and 2 bases from J, with 11 bases in between. CDR1 and CDR2 from the germline V gene are MNHNS and SASEGT. The CDR3 has 13 amino acids. The CDR3 bases are TGTGCCAGCTACAGGGAGAACACAGATACGCAGTATTTT. As protein: CASYRENTDTQYF.

The rearrangement joins TRBV7-9 to TRBJ2-7, with 14 bases that match TRBD2. With 5 bases clipped from V and 1 base from J, the junction kept 7 bases outside the gene matches. This CDR3 is built from 17 residues. Germline V lookup: CDR1 SEHNR, CDR2 FQNEAQ (reference sequence). CDR3 DNA sequence: TGTGCCAGCAGCGTGACTAGCGGGGGGGTACGTTCCTACGAGCAGTACTTC. Residues: CASSVTSGGVRSYEQYF.

This clone showed up just once. V usage is TRBV28 and J usage is TRBJ2-7; TRBD1 might be the D (5 bases). Trimming took off 6 bases at V and 4 bases at J, with 19 bases between the two ends. The CDR3 runs to 15 residues. Germline V gives CDR1 MDHEN, CDR2 SYDVKM. The CDR3 protein is CASRSPQGWQYEQYF. The CDR3 DNA follows: TGTGCCAGCAGGTCCCCGCAGGGATGGCAATACGAGCAGTACTTC.

J is TRBJ1-2 and V is TRBV7-3; D is undetermined. There are 14 residues in the CDR3. Trimming took 5 bases from V and 2 from J, leaving 12 bases between them. Germline V CDR1 and CDR2: SGHTA, FQGTGA. CDR3 sequence (DNA): TGTGCCAGCAGCCAAGGCCCGGGAAACTATGGCTACACCTTC. It specifies CASSQGPGNYGYTF.

J is TRBJ2-1 and V is TRBV5-1, with D possibly TRBD1 on 6 matching bases. The V end was cut by 0 bases, the J end by 3 bases, with 7 bases between. CDR1 and CDR2 from the germline V gene are SGHRS and YFSETQ. The CDR3 totals 14 residues. The CDR3 region is CASSLGTVYNEQFF. The DNA of the CDR3 is TGCGCCAGCAGCTTGGGGACAGTCTACAATGAGCAGTTCTTC. Drawing the rest from reference TRBV5-1 and TRBJ2-1, the complete variable domain is KAGVTQTPRYLIKTRGQQVTLSCSPISGHRSVSWYQQTPGQGLQFLFEYFSETQRNKGNFPGRFSGRQFSNSRSEMNVSTLELGDSALYLCASSLGTVYNEQFFGPGTRLTVL.

This chain uses TRBV28 with TRBJ1-1, with TRBD1 as a possible D gene (6 bases). V lost 6 bases to trimming and J lost 11 bases, with 19 bases between them. Germline lookup yields CDR1 MDHEN and CDR2 SYDVKM. The CDR3 has 13 amino acids. For the CDR3, the DNA is TGTGCCAGCAGACCAGATCCAGGGAGGGGGGCTTTCTTT. Translation: CASRPDPGRGAFF.